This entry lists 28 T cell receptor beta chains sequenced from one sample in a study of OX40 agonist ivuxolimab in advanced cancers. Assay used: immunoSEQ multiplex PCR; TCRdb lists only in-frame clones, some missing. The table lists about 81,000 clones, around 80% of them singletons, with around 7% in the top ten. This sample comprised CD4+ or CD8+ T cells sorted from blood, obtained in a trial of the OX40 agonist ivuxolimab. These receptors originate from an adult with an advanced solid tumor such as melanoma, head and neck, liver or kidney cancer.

The CDR3 sequence is CASSLSLRGTGELFF. The CDR3 coding sequence is TGTGCCAGCAGTTTATCGTTACGAGGCACCGGGGAGCTGTTTTTT. The rearrangement joins TRBV27 to TRBJ2-2; D is ambiguous. This CDR3 contains 15 residues. Looked up from germline, CDR1 is MNHEY and CDR2 is SMNVEV (reference sequence). V was pared by 0 bases and J by 4 bases, with 9 bases between.

CDR3 DNA: TGTGCCAGTAGTAAACGCCCGAGGACAGGGGCCCCCAACTATGGCTACACCTTC. This gives the protein CASSKRPRTGAPNYGYTF. The J gene is TRBJ1-2, the V gene TRBV19; 9 bases fit TRBD1. Germline assignment: CDR1 LNHDA and CDR2 SQIVND (reference sequence). This CDR3 comprises 18 residues. J gave up 2 bases and V 4 bases, and 14 bases lay outside the gene matches.

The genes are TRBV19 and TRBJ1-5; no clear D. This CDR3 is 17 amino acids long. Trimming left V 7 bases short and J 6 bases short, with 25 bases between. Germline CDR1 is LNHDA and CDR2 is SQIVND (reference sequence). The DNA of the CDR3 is TGTGCCAGTAACCGGAACCCCGGGCAGGCCCTCCCTCAGCCCCAGCATTTT. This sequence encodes CASNRNPGQALPQPQHF.

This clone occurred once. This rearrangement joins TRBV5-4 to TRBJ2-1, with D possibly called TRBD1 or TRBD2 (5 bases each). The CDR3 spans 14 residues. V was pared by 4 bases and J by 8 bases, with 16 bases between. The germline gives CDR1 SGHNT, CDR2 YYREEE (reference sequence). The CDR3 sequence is CASSPRDRSHEQFF. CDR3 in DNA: TGTGCCAGCAGCCCTCGGGACCGCAGCCATGAGCAGTTCTTC.

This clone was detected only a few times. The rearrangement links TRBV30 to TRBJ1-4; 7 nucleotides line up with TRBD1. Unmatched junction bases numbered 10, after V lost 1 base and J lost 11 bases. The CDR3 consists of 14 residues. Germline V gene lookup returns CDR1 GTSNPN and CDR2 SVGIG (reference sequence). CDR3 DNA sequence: TGTGCCTGGAGTGCAAGGGGCGGGACAGCCAAACTGTTTTTT. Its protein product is CAWSARGGTAKLFF.

The CDR3 region has the DNA TGTGCCTGGAACGGCGGGGGTCGGAATGAGCAGTTCTTC. This codes for CAWNGGGRNEQFF. The genes are TRBV30 and TRBJ2-1; 7 nucleotides line up with TRBD2. CDR1 and CDR2 from the germline V gene are GTSNPN and SVGIG (reference sequence). The junction had 7 bases not matched to a gene; V was cut back by 4 bases and J by 7 bases. The CDR3 totals 13 residues.

The CDR3 nucleotides are TGCGCCAGCAGCTTGGCCTCTGGCAGGGACCTATCTGGCTACACCTTC. It specifies CASSLASGRDLSGYTF. The chain uses TRBV5-1 and TRBJ1-2, with D maybe TRBD1 (5 bases). Looked up from germline, CDR1 is SGHRS and CDR2 is YFSETQ. The V gene lost 0 bases and the J gene lost 7 bases, with 19 bases spanning the gap. The CDR3 runs 16 residues.

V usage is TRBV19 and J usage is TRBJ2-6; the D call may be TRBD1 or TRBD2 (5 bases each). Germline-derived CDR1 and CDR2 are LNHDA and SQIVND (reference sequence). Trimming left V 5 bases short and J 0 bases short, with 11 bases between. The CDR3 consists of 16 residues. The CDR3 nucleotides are TGTGCCAGTAGTCGGGCAGGGACCTCTGGGGCCAACGTCCTGACTTTC. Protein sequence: CASSRAGTSGANVLTF.

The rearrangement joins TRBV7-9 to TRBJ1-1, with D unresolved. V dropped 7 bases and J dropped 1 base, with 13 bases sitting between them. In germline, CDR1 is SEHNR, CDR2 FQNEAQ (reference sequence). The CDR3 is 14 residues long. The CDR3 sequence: CASTDLGGNTEAFF. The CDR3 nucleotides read TGTGCCAGCACGGACTTAGGAGGGAACACTGAAGCTTTCTTT.

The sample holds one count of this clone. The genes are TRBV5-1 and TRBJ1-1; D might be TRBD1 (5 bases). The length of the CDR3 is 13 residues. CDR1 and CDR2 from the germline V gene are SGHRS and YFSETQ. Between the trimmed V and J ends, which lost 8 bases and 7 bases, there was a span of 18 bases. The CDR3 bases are TGCGCCAGTCAAACCGGACAAGGCCTTGAAGCTTTCTTT. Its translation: CASQTGQGLEAFF.

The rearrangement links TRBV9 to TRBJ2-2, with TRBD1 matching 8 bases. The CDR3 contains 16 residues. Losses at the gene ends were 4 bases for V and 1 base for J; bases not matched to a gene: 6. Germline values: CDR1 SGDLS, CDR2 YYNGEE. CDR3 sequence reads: CASSPRGTGNTGELFF. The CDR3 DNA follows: TGTGCCAGCAGCCCGAGGGGGACAGGGAACACCGGGGAGCTGTTTTTT.

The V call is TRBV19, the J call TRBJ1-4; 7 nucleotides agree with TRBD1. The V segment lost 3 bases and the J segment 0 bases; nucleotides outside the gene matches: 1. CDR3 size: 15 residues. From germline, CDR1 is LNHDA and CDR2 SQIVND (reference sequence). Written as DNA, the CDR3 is TGTGCCAGTAGTATGGGGACAGCAACTAATGAAAAACTGTTTTTT. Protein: CASSMGTATNEKLFF. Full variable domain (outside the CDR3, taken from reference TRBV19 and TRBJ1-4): DGGITQSPKYLFRKEGQNVTLSCEQNLNHDAMYWYRQDPGQGLRLIYYSQIVNDFQKGDIAEGYSVSREKKESFPLTVTSAQKNPTAFYLCASSMGTATNEKLFFGSGTQLSVL.

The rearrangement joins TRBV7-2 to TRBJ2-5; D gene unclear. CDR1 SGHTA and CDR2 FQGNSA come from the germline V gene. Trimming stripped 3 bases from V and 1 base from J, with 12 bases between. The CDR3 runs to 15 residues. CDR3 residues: CASSFVRGSQETQYF. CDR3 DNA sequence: TGTGCCAGCAGCTTCGTGAGAGGAAGCCAAGAGACCCAGTACTTC.

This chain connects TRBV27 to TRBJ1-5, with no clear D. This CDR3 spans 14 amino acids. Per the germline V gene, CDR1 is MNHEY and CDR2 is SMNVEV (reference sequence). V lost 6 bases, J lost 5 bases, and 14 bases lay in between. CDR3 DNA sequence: TGTGCCAGCAGAACCTCGGGCGCCTATCAGCCCCAGCATTTT. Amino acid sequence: CASRTSGAYQPQHF.

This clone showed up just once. The CDR3 DNA reads TGTGCCAGCAGCGTAGAGTACAGGGGGAGGGAGACCCAGTACTTC. Its translation: CASSVEYRGRETQYF. This chain connects TRBV9 to TRBJ2-5; 8 nucleotides line up with TRBD1. Germline V lookup: CDR1 SGDLS, CDR2 YYNGEE. With 0 bases clipped from V and 5 bases from J, the junction kept 6 bases outside the gene matches. The CDR3 extends over 15 amino acids.

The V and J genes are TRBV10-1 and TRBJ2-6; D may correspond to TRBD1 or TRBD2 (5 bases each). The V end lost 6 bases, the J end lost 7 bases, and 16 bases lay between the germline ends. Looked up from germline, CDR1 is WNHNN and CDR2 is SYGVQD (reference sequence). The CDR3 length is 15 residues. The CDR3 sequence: CASSADGDRANVLTF. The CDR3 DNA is TGCGCCAGCAGCGCGGACGGGGACCGCGCCAACGTCCTGACTTTC.

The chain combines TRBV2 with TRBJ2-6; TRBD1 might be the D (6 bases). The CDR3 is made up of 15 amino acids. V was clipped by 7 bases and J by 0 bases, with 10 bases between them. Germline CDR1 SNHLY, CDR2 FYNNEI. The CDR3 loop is CASNADSSGANVLTF. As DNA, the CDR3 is TGTGCCAGCAACGCGGACAGCTCTGGGGCCAACGTCCTGACTTTC.

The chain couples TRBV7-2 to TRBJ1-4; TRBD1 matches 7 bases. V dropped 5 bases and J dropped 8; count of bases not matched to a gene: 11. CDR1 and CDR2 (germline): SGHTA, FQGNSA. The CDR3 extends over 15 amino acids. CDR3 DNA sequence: TGTGCCAGCAGCGTAACCGGGACAGTGGGGGAAAAACTGTTTTTT. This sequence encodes CASSVTGTVGEKLFF.

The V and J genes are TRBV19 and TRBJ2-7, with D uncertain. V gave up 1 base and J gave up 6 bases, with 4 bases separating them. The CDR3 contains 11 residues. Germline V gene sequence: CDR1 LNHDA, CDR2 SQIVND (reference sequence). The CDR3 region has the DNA TGTGCCAGTAGTATAGGGTCCGAGCAGTACTTC. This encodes CASSIGSEQYF.

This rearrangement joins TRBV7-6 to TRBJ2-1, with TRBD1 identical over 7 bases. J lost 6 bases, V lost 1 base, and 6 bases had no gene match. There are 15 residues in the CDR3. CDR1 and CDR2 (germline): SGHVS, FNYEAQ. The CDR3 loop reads CASSLGQGVVNEQFF. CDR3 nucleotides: TGTGCCAGCAGCTTAGGCCAGGGGGTAGTCAATGAGCAGTTCTTC.

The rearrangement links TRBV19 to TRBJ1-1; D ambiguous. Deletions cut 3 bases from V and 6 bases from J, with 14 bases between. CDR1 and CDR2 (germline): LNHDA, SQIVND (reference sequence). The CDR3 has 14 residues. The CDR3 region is CASSMWQTRPEAFF. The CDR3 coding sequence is TGTGCCAGTAGTATGTGGCAGACCCGACCTGAAGCTTTCTTT.

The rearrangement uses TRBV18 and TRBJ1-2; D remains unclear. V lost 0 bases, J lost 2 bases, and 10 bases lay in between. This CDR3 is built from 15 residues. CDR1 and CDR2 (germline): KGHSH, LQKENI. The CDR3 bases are TGTGCCAGCTCACCACCGAGGACGGTGAACTATGGCTACACCTTC. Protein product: CASSPPRTVNYGYTF.

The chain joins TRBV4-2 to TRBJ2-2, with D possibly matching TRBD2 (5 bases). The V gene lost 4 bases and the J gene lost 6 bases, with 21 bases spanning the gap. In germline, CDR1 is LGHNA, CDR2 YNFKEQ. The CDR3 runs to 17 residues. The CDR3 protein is CASSPLPGRISAGELFF. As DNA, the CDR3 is TGTGCCAGCAGCCCACTCCCGGGGAGAATCAGCGCCGGGGAGCTGTTTTTT.

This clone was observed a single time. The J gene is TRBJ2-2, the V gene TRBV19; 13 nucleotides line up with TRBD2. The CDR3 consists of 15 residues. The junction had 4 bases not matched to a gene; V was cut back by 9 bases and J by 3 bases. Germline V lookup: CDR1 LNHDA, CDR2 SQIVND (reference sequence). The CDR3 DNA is TGTGCCAGCAAGACTAGCGGGAGGCACACCGGGGAGCTGTTTTTT. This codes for CASKTSGRHTGELFF.

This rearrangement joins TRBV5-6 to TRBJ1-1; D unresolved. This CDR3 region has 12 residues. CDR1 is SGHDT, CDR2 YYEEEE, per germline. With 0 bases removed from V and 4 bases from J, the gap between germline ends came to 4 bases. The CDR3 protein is CASSLVSTEAFF. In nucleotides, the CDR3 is TGTGCCAGCAGCTTGGTGAGCACTGAAGCTTTCTTT.

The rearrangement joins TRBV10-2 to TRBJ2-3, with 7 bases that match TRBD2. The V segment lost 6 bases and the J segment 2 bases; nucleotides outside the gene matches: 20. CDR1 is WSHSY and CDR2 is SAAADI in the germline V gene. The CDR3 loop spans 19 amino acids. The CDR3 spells CASRGEVIGGGASTDTQYF. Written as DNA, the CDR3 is TGCGCCAGCAGGGGAGAGGTAATTGGCGGGGGAGCTTCCACAGATACGCAGTATTTT.

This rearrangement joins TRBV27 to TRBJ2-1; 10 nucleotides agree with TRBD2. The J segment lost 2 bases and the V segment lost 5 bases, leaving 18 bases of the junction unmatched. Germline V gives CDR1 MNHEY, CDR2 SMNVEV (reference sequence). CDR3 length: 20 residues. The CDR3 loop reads CASSPHRWERGGSPYNEQFF. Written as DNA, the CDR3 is TGTGCCAGCAGTCCCCATCGGTGGGAGCGGGGGGGCTCTCCCTACAATGAGCAGTTCTTC.

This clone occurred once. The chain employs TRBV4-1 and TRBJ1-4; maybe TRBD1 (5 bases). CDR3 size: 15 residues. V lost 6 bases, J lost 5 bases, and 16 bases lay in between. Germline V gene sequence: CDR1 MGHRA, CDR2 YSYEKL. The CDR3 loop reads CASSSFRGGNEKLFF. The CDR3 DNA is TGCGCCAGCAGTTCCTTTAGGGGTGGCAATGAAAAACTGTTTTTT.